Sequencing of this T cell receptor beta chain was carried out in a study of beta chain features in type 1 diabetes. The V gene's germline CDR1 is SGHTA and CDR2 FQGNSA. The germline V and J ends were trimmed by 5 bases and 10 bases, with 12 bases remaining between them. The CDR3 spans 12 residues. Sequenced material consisted of expressed TCRB transcripts (all of the isolated RNA was reverse transcribed). Only in-frame clones appear in the TCRdb table, and some are missing; sequencing was by immunoSEQ multiplex PCR. The repertoire holds under 300,000 clones, with about 30% as singletons. The chain carries TRBV7-2 and TRBJ2-1, with D uncertain. Sequencing was performed on central memory CD4+ T cells from blood. The TCR sequence derives from a man under 40 in good health. The CDR3 here is CASSPNSREQFF. CDR3 nucleotides: TGTGCCAGCAGCCCAAACAGCAGGGAGCAGTTCTTC.